The entry below gives a single T cell receptor (beta chain) sequence along with its context. The junction had 2 bases not matched to a gene; V was cut back by 0 bases and J by 3 bases. The CDR3 totals 15 residues. Germline values: CDR1 SGHNT, CDR2 YENEEA. These data originate in a study of T cell responses to AZD1222 COVID-19 vaccine. The data were produced by immunoSEQ multiplex PCR, yet TCRdb's version contains in-frame clones alone and is incomplete. The table has approximately 160,000 clones, 90% to 95% seen once. The V call is TRBV11-3, the J call TRBJ2-7, with TRBD2 identical over 10 bases. The starting material was peripheral blood, obtained on day 0 of AZD1222 vaccination. The origin of this receptor is an adult in good health. The CDR3: CASSLELAGSYEQYF. CDR3 coding DNA: TGTGCCAGCAGCTTAGAACTAGCGGGGAGCTACGAGCAGTACTTC.